This passage covers 26 T cell receptor beta chains from one sample sequenced in a study of shared clonotypes between healthy human individuals (dated by TCRdb to about 2020). Library preparation employed the immunoSEQ multiplex PCR assay. In its TCRdb copy, this immuneACCESS table keeps in-frame sequences only and misses some clones. Where compared with another copy, unresolved V genes explain less than half of these, and the others have no known cause. Present in this sample are approximately 2.5 million clones, more than 90% of which were seen just once. The ten largest clonotypes hold 0.11% to 0.15% of the sample. The sequenced material came from naive CD4+ T cells sorted from blood. Interpreted using the paper, the cell subset or site label stands for: CD45RA+ positively selected. The source is a man younger than 35 in good health.

This chain connects TRBV5-4 to TRBJ2-5; 9 nucleotides line up with TRBD1. CDR3 length equals 15 residues. The germline V gene has CDR1 SGHNT and CDR2 YYREEE (reference sequence). The J segment lost 3 bases and the V segment lost 4 bases, leaving 7 bases of the junction unmatched. The CDR3 DNA follows: TGTGCCAGCAGCGCTCCCGGGACAGGGAAAGAGACCCAGTACTTC. This sequence encodes CASSAPGTGKETQYF.

This clone was observed a single time. The chain employs TRBV6-1 and TRBJ2-7; D perhaps matches TRBD1 (5 bases). Germline V gene sequence: CDR1 MNHNS, CDR2 SASEGT. This CDR3 is 13 amino acids long. V was trimmed by 6 bases and J by 2 bases, leaving 11 bases between them. CDR3: CASSADSAYEQYF. The CDR3 DNA reads TGTGCCAGCAGCGCTGACAGCGCCTACGAGCAGTACTTC.

Comments on this clone: This specimen includes other DNA sequences encoding the same CDR3. V usage is TRBV28 and J usage is TRBJ1-2; TRBD1 might be the D (5 bases). V was pared by 4 bases and J by 7 bases, with 10 bases between. Per the germline V gene, CDR1 is MDHEN and CDR2 is SYDVKM. This CDR3 has 12 residues. The CDR3: CASSSPGGGYTF. CDR3 sequence (DNA): TGTGCCAGCAGTTCCCCCGGGGGTGGCTACACCTTC.

The chain joins TRBV6-1 to TRBJ2-3; the match to TRBD2 covers 12 bases. Germline V gene lookup returns CDR1 MNHNS and CDR2 SASEGT. This CDR3 comprises 15 residues. V was clipped by 8 bases and J by 0 bases; unmatched bases: 3. CDR3 protein: CASRTSGISTDTQYF. Here the CDR3 DNA reads TGTGCCAGCCGGACTAGCGGGATTAGCACAGATACGCAGTATTTT.

The V gene is TRBV7-2, the J gene TRBJ2-5, with a tentative D call TRBD2 (5 bases). This CDR3 region has 16 residues. Germline CDR1 SGHTA, CDR2 FQGNSA. Trimming stripped 5 bases from V and 5 bases from J, with 21 bases between. CDR3 in DNA: TGTGCCAGCAGCCCCGAGCGGAGAGTTTTGTATGAGACCCAGTACTTC. Encoded protein: CASSPERRVLYETQYF. The variable domain in full, completed from reference TRBV7-2 and TRBJ2-5, reads GAGVSQSPSNKVTEKGKDVELRCDPISGHTALYWYRQSLGQGLEFLIYFQGNSAPDKSGLPSDRFSAERTGGSVSTLTIQRTQQEDSAVYLCASSPERRVLYETQYFGPGTRLLVL.

V usage is TRBV28 and J usage is TRBJ2-1, with 8 bases aligning to TRBD1. This CDR3 spans 15 amino acids. Germline values: CDR1 MDHEN, CDR2 SYDVKM. V trimming: 5 bases; J trimming: 4 bases; junction bases outside the gene matches: 7. The CDR3 protein is CASSPTGVSYNEQFF. CDR3 sequence (DNA): TGTGCCAGCAGTCCGACAGGGGTTAGTTACAATGAGCAGTTCTTC.

Turning to this clone: Other DNA sequences from this sample encode an identical CDR3 as well. The chain uses TRBV7-2 and TRBJ2-7; TRBD2 might be the D (5 bases). Between the trimmed V and J ends, which lost 5 bases and 1 base, there was a span of 12 bases. The CDR3 is made up of 14 amino acids. Germline values: CDR1 SGHTA, CDR2 FQGNSA. In DNA form, the CDR3 reads TGTGCCAGCAGCCTAGGCGGCGGGTCCTACGAGCAGTACTTC. Residues: CASSLGGGSYEQYF.

The gene calls are TRBV9 and TRBJ2-2, with 14 bases fitting TRBD2. The germline CDR1 and CDR2 sequences are SGDLS and YYNGEE. With V trimmed by 6 bases and J by 4 bases, 8 bases remained unmatched. The CDR3 loop spans 17 amino acids. The CDR3 is CASTGTSGRLGTGELFF. The CDR3 DNA follows: TGTGCCAGCACTGGGACTAGCGGGAGACTTGGCACCGGGGAGCTGTTTTTT.

The chain recombines TRBV5-1 with TRBJ2-7; D not certain. The CDR3 extends over 13 amino acids. CDR1 and CDR2 (germline): SGHRS, YFSETQ. V lost 0 bases to trimming and J lost 4 bases, with 8 bases between them. The CDR3 sequence is CASSLVPYYEQYF. CDR3 DNA sequence: TGCGCCAGCAGCTTGGTCCCCTATTACGAGCAGTACTTC.

This chain joins TRBV16 and TRBJ2-7, with TRBD1 matching over 9 bases. Germline CDR1 and CDR2: KGHSY and FQNENV. V lost 2 bases to trimming and J lost 0 bases; unmatched junction nucleotides: 8. There are 17 residues in the CDR3. The CDR3 protein is CASSQKLRDRASYEQYF. The DNA for the CDR3 is TGTGCCAGCAGCCAAAAACTCCGGGACAGGGCCTCCTACGAGCAGTACTTC.

Remarks on this clone: Within the sample, other DNA sequences also encode this same CDR3. V gene TRBV20-1 combines with J gene TRBJ1-1; D unclear. Germline values: CDR1 DFQATT, CDR2 SNEGSKA (reference sequence). The ends were cut back, 6 bases at V and 3 bases at J, with 8 bases in the middle. CDR3 size: 11 residues. DNA for the CDR3: TGCAGTGCCTCCGGGTACACTGAAGCTTTCTTT. The encoded protein is CSASGYTEAFF.

The V call is TRBV14, the J call TRBJ2-1; 9 nucleotides line up with TRBD2. The CDR3 loop spans 16 amino acids. J gave up 8 bases and V 6 bases, and 14 bases lay outside the gene matches. Germline assignment: CDR1 SGHDN and CDR2 FVKESK. CDR3 nucleotide sequence: TGTGCCAGCAGGCGAAACGGGCGGGGGGGCGCGGATGAGCAGTTCTTC. Translation: CASRRNGRGGADEQFF.

Comment on this clone: The same CDR3 also results from other DNA sequences found in this sample. In DNA form, the CDR3 reads TGTGCCTGGAGTGTGTCTAGCGGGAGCACAGATACGCAGTATTTT. Its protein product is CAWSVSSGSTDTQYF. The rearrangement links TRBV30 to TRBJ2-3; 8 nucleotides align to TRBD2. Germline CDR1 and CDR2: GTSNPN and SVGIG (reference sequence). Trimming at V came to 0 bases and at J to 0 bases, leaving 2 bases not matched to a gene. The CDR3 has 15 amino acids.

This chain uses TRBV5-6 with TRBJ2-3, with D maybe TRBD2 (5 bases). V lost 6 bases to trimming and J lost 0 bases, with 14 bases between them. The CDR3 sequence is 15 residues long. The germline CDR1 and CDR2 sequences are SGHDT and YYEEEE. CDR3 DNA: TGTGCCAGCATGTCCGGGGAACGGAGCACAGATACGCAGTATTTT. It is translated as CASMSGERSTDTQYF. Full variable domain (remainder filled in from reference TRBV5-6 and TRBJ2-3): DAGVTQSPTHLIKTRGQQVTLRCSPKSGHDTVSWYQQALGQGPQFIFQYYEEEERQRGNFPDRFSGHQFPNYSSELNVNALLLGDSALYLCASMSGERSTDTQYFGPGTRLTVL.

The chain joins TRBV5-4 to TRBJ2-2; D may be TRBD1 (7 bases). The germline gives CDR1 SGHNT, CDR2 YYREEE (reference sequence). The CDR3 runs to 18 residues. V lost 0 bases to trimming and J lost 0 bases, with 15 bases between them. The CDR3 bases are TGTGCCAGCAGCTTGGTCCAGGGGGGAAGGACGAACACCGGGGAGCTGTTTTTT. Translated, it gives CASSLVQGGRTNTGELFF.

The chain carries TRBV7-2 and TRBJ2-1, with a possible D match to TRBD2 (6 bases). The V gene lost 5 bases and the J gene lost 0 bases, with 11 bases spanning the gap. This CDR3 has 15 residues. The germline CDR1 and CDR2 sequences are SGHTA and FQGNSA. The CDR3 sequence is CASSPGGVSYNEQFF. The CDR3 nucleotides read TGTGCCAGCAGCCCTGGAGGGGTCTCCTACAATGAGCAGTTCTTC.

This clone was recorded once. This chain links TRBV7-6 with TRBJ1-4; D is unclear. Germline CDR1 SGHVS, CDR2 FNYEAQ. The CDR3 runs 15 residues. V was clipped by 4 bases and J by 8 bases, with 17 bases between them. CDR3 in DNA: TGTGCCAGCAGCTCCAAACTCAGGTCGGGAGAAAAACTGTTTTTT. As protein: CASSSKLRSGEKLFF.

In DNA, the CDR3 is TGTGCCAGCAGGGCGGGAGTCGGCAAAAACATTCAGTACTTC. Translated: CASRAGVGKNIQYF. This chain joins TRBV7-2 and TRBJ2-4; the match to TRBD2 covers 7 bases. Germline-derived CDR1 and CDR2 are SGHTA and FQGNSA. The CDR3 is 14 residues long. The junction had 5 bases not matched to a gene; V was cut back by 6 bases and J by 3 bases.

A note on this clone: Distinct nucleotide sequences in the sample also encode this CDR3. V is TRBV18 and J is TRBJ1-5; D gene uncertain. The CDR3 sequence is 13 residues long. Germline V gives CDR1 KGHSH, CDR2 LQKENI. Trimming pared 4 bases from V and 4 bases from J, leaving 8 bases between. The CDR3 bases are TGTGCCAGCTCACGGACGGATAATCAGCCCCAGCATTTT. Protein product: CASSRTDNQPQHF.

V gene TRBV18 combines with J gene TRBJ2-7; D is uncertain. This CDR3 is built from 11 residues. CDR1 and CDR2 from the germline V gene are KGHSH and LQKENI. With 5 bases removed from V and 5 bases from J, the gap between germline ends came to 7 bases. The CDR3 bases are TGTGCCAGCTCATCCTCGAACGAGCAGTACTTC. This gives the protein CASSSSNEQYF. The variable domain in full, completed from reference TRBV18 and TRBJ2-7, reads NAGVMQNPRHLVRRRGQEARLRCSPMKGHSHVYWYRQLPEEGLKFMVYLQKENIIDESGMPKERFSAEFPKEGPSILRIQQVVRGDSAAYFCASSSSNEQYFGPGTRLTVT.

This sequence joins TRBV28 and TRBJ2-4; D possibly uses TRBD1 or TRBD2 (5 bases each). The V gene lost 5 bases and the J gene lost 3 bases, with 17 bases spanning the gap. The CDR3 is made up of 16 amino acids. CDR1 MDHEN and CDR2 SYDVKM come from the germline V gene. As DNA, the CDR3 is TGTGCCAGCAGTCCAGGGACGGTAGGGGACAAAAACATTCAGTACTTC. It codes for CASSPGTVGDKNIQYF.

This sequence joins TRBV6-1 and TRBJ2-7, with TRBD1 matching 9 bases. J was trimmed by 6 bases and V by 7 bases; bases with no gene match: 10. CDR1 is MNHNS and CDR2 is SASEGT in the germline V gene. This CDR3 has 14 residues. The CDR3 region has the DNA TGTGCCAGCACCCTGGACAGGGGATCTGGCGAGCAGTACTTC. Translation: CASTLDRGSGEQYF.

The V and J genes are TRBV2 and TRBJ2-7; no clear D gene. Looked up from germline, CDR1 is SNHLY and CDR2 is FYNNEI. This CDR3 is built from 13 residues. V lost 3 bases, J lost 9 bases, and 15 bases lay in between. CDR3 residues: CASSDITTIGQYF. In DNA, the CDR3 is TGTGCCAGCAGTGACATTACTACGATAGGGCAGTACTTC.

On this clone itself: The sample contains more than one DNA sequence encoding this CDR3. CDR3: CASSLTGGQETQYF. The CDR3 nucleotides read TGCGCCAGCAGCTTGACAGGGGGTCAAGAGACCCAGTACTTC. This chain uses TRBV5-1 with TRBJ2-5, with 8 bases that match TRBD1. CDR3 length: 14 residues. With V trimmed by 1 base and J by 2 bases, 1 base remained unmatched. Germline V gene lookup returns CDR1 SGHRS and CDR2 YFSETQ.

The chain uses TRBV12-5 and TRBJ1-1; the D is unclear. The V end was cut by 0 bases, the J end by 4 bases, with 3 bases between. This CDR3 spans 12 amino acids. The germline CDR1 and CDR2 sequences are LGHNT and FRNRAP. The CDR3 loop is CASGLVLTEAFF. In nucleotides, the CDR3 is TGTGCTAGTGGTTTGGTACTCACTGAAGCTTTCTTT.

The J gene is TRBJ1-5, the V gene TRBV28; tentative D call: TRBD1 (5 bases). Per the germline V gene, CDR1 is MDHEN and CDR2 is SYDVKM. The CDR3 is 15 amino acids. In nucleotides, the CDR3 is TGTGCTTTAAGTTCCGGGGGGGAGGGCAATCAGCCCCAGCATTTT. Translated: CALSSGGEGNQPQHF.